This section outlines one TCR beta chain sequence together with its context. Its antigen remains unknown. CDR3 length equals 17 residues. Trimming at V came to 5 bases and at J to 2 bases, leaving 10 bases not matched to a gene. From germline, CDR1 is SGHAT and CDR2 FQNNGV. The data were obtained in a study of early T cells in non-severe SARS-CoV-2 infection. Study-wide context: Alpha and beta chains were unpaired, from unsorted whole-blood bulk RNA.

Unique molecular identifiers were attached to individual cDNA molecules. TCRdb passed the 5' RACE reads through MiXCR, listing each CDR3 protein once. The profile covers about 61,000 distinct CDR3 sequences, with 10% to 14% appearing a single time and under 2% taken by the ten largest. Regarding the study as a whole: Anti-spike CD8 specificities were favored by VDJdb matching, whose results missed private and CD4 specificities.

The chain is built from TRBV11-2 and TRBJ2-3; 10 positions match TRBD2. This receptor was taken from an adult who was a healthcare worker with PCR-confirmed SARS-CoV-2 infection or an uninfected control (not recorded which). The source material was whole blood. CDR3 coding DNA: TGTGCCAGCAGCCTGTATAGCGGGGGGACCCTCACAGATACGCAGTATTTT. Translating it yields CASSLYSGGTLTDTQYF.